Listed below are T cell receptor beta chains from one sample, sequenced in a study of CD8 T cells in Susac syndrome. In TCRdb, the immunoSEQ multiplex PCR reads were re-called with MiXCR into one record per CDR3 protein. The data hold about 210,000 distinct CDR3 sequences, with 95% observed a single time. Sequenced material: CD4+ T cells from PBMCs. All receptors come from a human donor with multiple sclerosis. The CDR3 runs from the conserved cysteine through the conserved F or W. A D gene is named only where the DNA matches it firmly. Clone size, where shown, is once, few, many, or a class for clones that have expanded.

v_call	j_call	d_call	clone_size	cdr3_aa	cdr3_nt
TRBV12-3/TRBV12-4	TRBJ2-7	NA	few	CASSSRTKQYF	TGTGCCAGCAGTTCACGGACCAAGCAGTACTTC
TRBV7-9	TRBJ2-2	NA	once	CASSPFRFSTGTGELFF	TGTGCCAGCAGCCCCTTTCGGTTCTCAACGGGGACCGGGGAGCTGTTTTTT
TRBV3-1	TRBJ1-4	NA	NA	CASSPGDKLFF	TGTGCCAGCAGCCCAGGGGATAAACTGTTTTTT
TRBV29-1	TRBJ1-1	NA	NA	CSVPSDSMNTEAFF	TGCAGCGTTCCCTCGGACAGTATGAACACTGAAGCTTTCTTT
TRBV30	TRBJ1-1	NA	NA	CAWSASGRNTEAFF	TGTGCCTGGAGTGCCTCGGGGAGGAACACTGAAGCTTTCTTT
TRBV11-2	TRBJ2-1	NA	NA	CASAEGHSKSNEQFF	TGTGCCAGCGCGGAAGGCCACTCTAAGAGCAATGAGCAGTTCTTC
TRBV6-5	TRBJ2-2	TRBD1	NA	CASSSGQGMAGELFF	TGTGCCAGCAGTTCCGGACAGGGGATGGCCGGGGAGCTGTTTTTT
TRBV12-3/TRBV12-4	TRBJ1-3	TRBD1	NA	CASSERTGSGNTIYF	TGTGCCAGCAGTGAGCGGACAGGATCTGGAAACACCATATATTTT
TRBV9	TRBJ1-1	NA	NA	CASSVAFGGTEAFF	TGTGCCAGCAGCGTAGCTTTCGGCGGCACTGAAGCTTTCTTT
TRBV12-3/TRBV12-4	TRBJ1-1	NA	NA	CASSLSKALGTEAFF	TGTGCCAGCAGTTTAAGTAAGGCGTTAGGAACTGAAGCTTTCTTT
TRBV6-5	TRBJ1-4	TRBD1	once	CASSFGTANEKLFF	TGTGCCAGCAGTTTCGGGACAGCTAATGAAAAACTGTTTTTT
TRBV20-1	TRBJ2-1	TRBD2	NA	CSARVRTSGTYNEQFF	TGCAGTGCTAGAGTAAGGACTAGCGGTACCTACAATGAGCAGTTCTTC
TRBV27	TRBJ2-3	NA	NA	CASSLRSRDTQYF	TGTGCCAGCAGTTTAAGGAGCAGGGATACGCAGTATTTT
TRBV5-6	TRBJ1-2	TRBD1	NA	CASSLTGEGYGYTF	TGTGCCAGCAGCTTGACAGGGGAGGGCTATGGCTACACCTTC
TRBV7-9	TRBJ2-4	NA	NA	CASSSTGTGTKNIQYF	TGTGCCAGCAGCTCCACAGGTACAGGGACCAAAAACATTCAGTACTTC
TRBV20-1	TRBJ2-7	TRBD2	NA	CSARKGLAGAEQYF	TGCAGTGCAAGAAAGGGACTAGCGGGAGCCGAGCAGTACTTC
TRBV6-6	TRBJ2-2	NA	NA	CASSYSTATGELFF	TGTGCCAGCAGTTACTCGACAGCAACCGGGGAGCTGTTTTTT
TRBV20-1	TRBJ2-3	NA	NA	CSVIYELTDTQYF	TGCAGCGTGATATATGAACTGACAGATACGCAGTATTTT
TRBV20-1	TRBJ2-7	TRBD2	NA	CSAGRGPYEQYF	TGCAGTGCCGGGAGGGGACCCTACGAGCAGTACTTC
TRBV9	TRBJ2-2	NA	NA	CASSVAASFTGELFF	TGTGCCAGCAGCGTAGCAGCGAGCTTCACCGGGGAGCTGTTTTTT
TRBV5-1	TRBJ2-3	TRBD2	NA	CASSPLAGGRRTDTQYF	TGCGCCAGCAGCCCCTTAGCGGGGGGGCGGAGGACAGATACGCAGTATTTT
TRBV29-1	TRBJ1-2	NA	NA	CSVEGHRNYGYTF	TGCAGCGTTGAGGGACACCGTAACTATGGCTACACCTTC
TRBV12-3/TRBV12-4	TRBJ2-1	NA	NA	CASSPPGASYNEQFF	TGTGCCAGCAGTCCGCCGGGAGCCTCCTACAATGAGCAGTTCTTC
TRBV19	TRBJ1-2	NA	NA	CASSIDLQCTF	TGTGCCAGTAGTATCGACCTACAGTGCACCTTC
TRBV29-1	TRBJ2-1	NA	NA	CSIRETRHISYNEQFF	TGCAGCATTCGGGAGACCCGCCATATCTCCTACAATGAGCAGTTCTTC
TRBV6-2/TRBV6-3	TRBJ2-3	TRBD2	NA	CASSYWTSGRTDTQYF	TGTGCCAGCAGTTACTGGACTAGCGGGAGAACAGATACGCAGTATTTT
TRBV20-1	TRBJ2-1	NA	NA	CSVREGMVLGNEQFF	TGCAGTGTCCGAGAGGGTATGGTACTAGGCAATGAGCAGTTCTTC
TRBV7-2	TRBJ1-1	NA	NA	CASSGKAGTEAFF	TGTGCCAGCAGCGGTAAGGCGGGCACTGAAGCTTTCTTT
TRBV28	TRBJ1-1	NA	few	CASKVNTEAFF	TGTGCCAGCAAGGTGAACACTGAAGCTTTCTTT
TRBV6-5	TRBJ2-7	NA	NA	CATREYREGAEQYF	TGTGCCACCAGGGAATACCGGGAGGGGGCCGAGCAGTACTTC
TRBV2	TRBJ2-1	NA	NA	CASRDLNEQFF	TGTGCCAGCAGGGACCTCAATGAGCAGTTCTTC
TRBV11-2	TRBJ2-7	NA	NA	CASSLARGSSYEQYF	TGTGCCAGCAGCTTAGCTCGAGGAAGCTCCTACGAGCAGTACTTC
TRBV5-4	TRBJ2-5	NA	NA	CASSLASKETQYF	TGTGCCAGCAGCTTGGCTAGCAAGGAGACCCAGTACTTC
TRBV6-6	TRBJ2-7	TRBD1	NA	CASSSGTAPYEQYF	TGTGCCAGCAGTTCCGGGACAGCGCCCTACGAGCAGTACTTC
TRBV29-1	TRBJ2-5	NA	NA	CSVRKETQYF	TGCAGCGTCCGAAAAGAGACCCAGTACTTC
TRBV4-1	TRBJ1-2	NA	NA	CASSQPGTDLGYTF	TGCGCCAGCAGCCAGCCTGGGACCGACCTCGGGTACACCTTC
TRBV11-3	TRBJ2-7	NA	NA	CASSPQDRYEQYF	TGTGCCAGCAGCCCCCAAGACAGATACGAGCAGTACTTC
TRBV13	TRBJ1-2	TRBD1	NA	CASSLNTGDNYGYTF	TGTGCCAGCAGCCTAAACACAGGGGACAACTATGGCTACACCTTC
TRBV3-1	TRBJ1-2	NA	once	CASGKTHYGYTF	TGTGCCAGCGGCAAGACTCACTATGGCTACACCTTC
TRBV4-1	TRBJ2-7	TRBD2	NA	CASSQNSGRVYEQYF	TGCGCCAGCAGCCAAAATAGCGGGAGGGTCTACGAGCAGTACTTC
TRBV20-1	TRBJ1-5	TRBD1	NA	CSARIGRGRHQPQHF	TGCAGTGCTAGAATAGGCAGGGGGAGGCATCAGCCCCAGCATTTT